Listed here are 15 T cell receptor beta chains from one sample, sequenced in a study of graft-versus-host responses after intestinal transplantation. Sequenced by immunoSEQ multiplex PCR; TCRdb stores in-frame clones only, minus some. The data contain about 64,000 clones, 80% to 95% of them singletons. This specimen was bone marrow, taken 700 to 750 days after intestinal transplantation. The receptors were sampled from a human patient who received an intestinal transplant, so some T cells may come from the graft donor.

The V gene is TRBV27, the J gene TRBJ1-6; TRBD1 matches at 11 bases. Losses at the gene ends were 3 bases for V and 9 bases for J; bases not matched to a gene: 4. CDR3 length: 15 amino acids. Per the germline V gene, CDR1 is MNHEY and CDR2 is SMNVEV (reference sequence). The CDR3 loop reads CASSFGQGALSPLHF. The CDR3 region has the DNA TGTGCCAGCAGTTTCGGACAGGGGGCGCTTTCACCCCTCCACTTT.

The gene calls are TRBV6-6 and TRBJ2-5; no definite D call. Between the trimmed V and J ends, which lost 5 bases and 4 bases, there was a span of 11 bases. The CDR3 contains 13 residues. The germline CDR1 and CDR2 sequences are MNHNY and SVGAGI (reference sequence). In DNA, the CDR3 is TGTGCCAGCAGTAGTAACGTAGGAGAGACCCAGTACTTC. Translating it yields CASSSNVGETQYF.

The chain links TRBV13 to TRBJ1-1, with D perhaps matching TRBD1 (5 bases). The CDR3 has 14 amino acids. Trimming cost V 1 base and J 1 base, with 7 bases left between them. The V gene's germline CDR1 is PRHDT and CDR2 FYEKMQ (reference sequence). The CDR3 DNA sequence: TGTGCCAGCAGCTTAGCGGGGCAGAACACTGAAGCTTTCTTT. It translates to CASSLAGQNTEAFF.

This chain links TRBV19 with TRBJ2-4; D might be TRBD2 (6 bases). There are 13 residues in the CDR3. Germline lookup yields CDR1 LNHDA and CDR2 SQIVND (reference sequence). Trimming left V 5 bases short and J 8 bases short, with 13 bases between. For the CDR3, the DNA is TGTGCCAGTAGTTCGGAGGGAAGTGACATTCAGTACTTC. Its protein is CASSSEGSDIQYF. Full variable domain (rest looked up from reference TRBV19 and TRBJ2-4): DGGITQSPKYLFRKEGQNVTLSCEQNLNHDAMYWYRQDPGQGLRLIYYSQIVNDFQKGDIAEGYSVSREKKESFPLTVTSAQKNPTAFYLCASSSEGSDIQYFGAGTRLSVL.

This clone was seen a single time. J is TRBJ2-3 and V is TRBV2, with 16 bases fitting TRBD2. Germline V lookup: CDR1 SNHLY, CDR2 FYNNEI. The CDR3 has 15 residues. V lost 6 bases to trimming and J lost 5 bases; unmatched junction nucleotides: 2. The CDR3 sequence is CASSGTSGRGDTQYF. In nucleotides, the CDR3 is TGTGCCAGCAGCGGGACTAGCGGGAGGGGAGATACGCAGTATTTT.

The chain carries TRBV14 and TRBJ2-7; 7 bases are shared with TRBD2. The ends lost 4 bases at V and 0 bases at J; junction bases unmatched: 6. The CDR3 has 15 amino acids. CDR1 SGHDN and CDR2 FVKESK come from the germline V gene. The CDR3: CASSPTWGGSYEQYF. The CDR3 DNA follows: TGTGCCAGCAGCCCGACCTGGGGGGGCTCCTACGAGCAGTACTTC.

This chain joins TRBV29-1 and TRBJ1-2; unclear D gene. Germline V lookup: CDR1 SQVTM, CDR2 ANQGSEA. The CDR3 has 11 residues. V lost 6 bases and J 11 bases, leaving 16 bases between the germline ends. As DNA, the CDR3 is TGCAGCGTCCTCCCCGGTCCGGGGTACACCTTC. Protein: CSVLPGPGYTF.

V usage is TRBV7-9 and J usage is TRBJ2-7, with D unclear. Germline V gene lookup returns CDR1 SEHNR and CDR2 FQNEAQ (reference sequence). V was shortened by 5 bases and J by 3 bases, with 11 bases between the two germline ends. The CDR3 is made up of 13 amino acids. The CDR3 here is CASSPTFGYEQYF. CDR3 nucleotide sequence: TGTGCCAGCAGCCCCACCTTCGGCTACGAGCAGTACTTC.

The chain has TRBV7-2 and TRBJ2-1, with 7 bases aligning to TRBD2. V dropped 5 bases and J dropped 3; count of bases not matched to a gene: 10. The V gene's germline CDR1 is SGHTA and CDR2 FQGNSA. CDR3 length: 16 amino acids. This CDR3 reads CASSPRGLAGYNEQFF. In DNA, the CDR3 is TGTGCCAGCAGCCCTAGAGGTTTAGCGGGCTACAATGAGCAGTTCTTC.

In this sample, this clone turned up a few times. The V gene is TRBV19, the J gene TRBJ1-1; 8 bases fit TRBD1. The CDR3 loop spans 13 amino acids. Germline loops: CDR1 LNHDA, CDR2 SQIVND (reference sequence). J gave up 4 bases and V 4 bases, and 2 bases lay outside the gene matches. The CDR3: CASSRQGPTEAFF. The CDR3 DNA reads TGTGCCAGTAGTAGACAGGGGCCCACTGAAGCTTTCTTT.

V is TRBV6-8 and J is TRBJ2-4; possibly TRBD1 for D (5 bases). The germline V and J ends were trimmed by 3 bases and 1 base, with 13 bases remaining between them. Germline V lookup: CDR1 MNHGY, CDR2 SAAAGT. CDR3 length equals 16 residues. In nucleotides, the CDR3 is TGTGCCAGCAGTTATGCTGGGAACAGGGCCAAAAACATTCAGTACTTC. This gives the protein CASSYAGNRAKNIQYF.

V is TRBV25-1 and J is TRBJ1-1, with a weak D call TRBD1 (5 bases). Trimming stripped 7 bases from V and 5 bases from J, with 20 bases between. Looked up from germline, CDR1 is MGHDK and CDR2 is SYGVNS. CDR3 length equals 15 residues. In DNA, the CDR3 is TGTGCCAGCACCTCCCTTGGGGGATACGGGACTGAAGCTTTCTTT. This codes for CASTSLGGYGTEAFF.

This sequence joins TRBV7-3 and TRBJ1-5, with no clear D. The V gene lost 1 base and the J gene lost 4 bases, with 5 bases spanning the gap. Germline values: CDR1 SGHTA, CDR2 FQGTGA. This CDR3 has 13 residues. In DNA form, the CDR3 reads TGTGCCAGCAGCTTAAGTCCTAATCAGCCCCAGCATTTT. Amino acids: CASSLSPNQPQHF.

The J gene is TRBJ1-5, the V gene TRBV30; D gene uncertain. CDR3 size: 14 residues. From germline, CDR1 is GTSNPN and CDR2 SVGIG (reference sequence). V was pared by 4 bases and J by 0 bases, with 10 bases between. CDR3 bases: TGTGCCTGGAACGGAGGGAATAGCAATCAGCCCCAGCATTTT. It codes for CAWNGGNSNQPQHF. Based on the CDR3 plus reference TRBV30 and TRBJ1-5, the full variable domain is SQTIHQWPATLVQPVGSPLSLECTVEGTSNPNLYWYRQAAGRGLQLLFYSVGIGQISSEVPQNLSASRPQDRQFILSSKKLLLSDSGFYLCAWNGGNSNQPQHFGDGTRLSIL.

The gene calls are TRBV27 and TRBJ1-5; D is undetermined. CDR1 and CDR2 from the germline V gene are MNHEY and SMNVEV (reference sequence). Trimming removed 0 bases from V and 6 bases from J, with 6 bases in between. The CDR3 has 13 residues. The CDR3 reads CASSLSDGQPQHF. DNA of the CDR3: TGTGCCAGCAGTTTATCCGACGGTCAGCCCCAGCATTTT.